Presented here are 18 T cell receptor beta chains from one specimen sequenced in a study of vaccination effects on CD4 cells after COVID-19. No antigen has been identified for these receptors. Clones were sequenced by immunoSEQ multiplex PCR, and TCRdb holds only the in-frame ones, with some missing. The sample holds fewer than 35,000 clones, 70% to 80% seen once. When around nine days of culture had elapsed, CD4+ T cells were isolated. The input for sequencing was CD4+ T cells from PBMCs cultured without peptide, taken before COVID-19 vaccination. Receptors originate from a human donor who received a COVID-19 vaccine.

This clone is categorized as medium-sized. The rearrangement uses TRBV7-2 and TRBJ1-5; no clear D. Between the trimmed V and J ends, which lost 6 bases and 1 base, there was a span of 7 bases. Germline V gives CDR1 SGHTA, CDR2 FQGNSA. The CDR3 is made up of 13 amino acids. The CDR3 loop is CASSRSSNQPQHF. CDR3 nucleotides: TGTGCCAGCAGTCGGTCCAGCAATCAGCCCCAGCATTTT.

The rearrangement uses TRBV14 and TRBJ2-2; D ambiguous. Germline V gives CDR1 SGHDN, CDR2 FVKESK. This CDR3 contains 11 residues. V was shortened by 6 bases and J by 5 bases, with 4 bases between the two germline ends. The chain's CDR3 is CASRRTGELFF. The CDR3 nucleotides are TGTGCCAGCAGGAGAACCGGGGAGCTGTTTTTT.

This clone showed up just a few times. The chain uses TRBV2 and TRBJ2-1; D not certain. The germline gives CDR1 SNHLY, CDR2 FYNNEI. V was trimmed by 6 bases and J by 5 bases, leaving 8 bases between them. This CDR3 is built from 12 residues. DNA of the CDR3: TGTGCCAGCAGAGGGCCGCACAATGAGCAGTTCTTC. Protein product: CASRGPHNEQFF.

The chain links TRBV7-6 to TRBJ2-1, with D perhaps TRBD2 (5 bases). Looked up from germline, CDR1 is SGHVS and CDR2 is FNYEAQ. V was pared by 0 bases and J by 7 bases, with 13 bases between. This CDR3 is 15 amino acids long. This chain's CDR3 is CASSLASGSWNEQFF. CDR3 in DNA: TGTGCCAGCAGCTTAGCGAGCGGAAGTTGGAATGAGCAGTTCTTC.

V is TRBV6-1 and J is TRBJ1-2; D is perhaps TRBD1 (6 bases). The CDR3 has 14 residues. Trimming left V 2 bases short and J 4 bases short, with 11 bases between. Looked up from germline, CDR1 is MNHNS and CDR2 is SASEGT. This CDR3 reads CASSETGSGYGYTF. The CDR3 DNA reads TGTGCCAGCAGTGAAACAGGGTCGGGCTATGGCTACACCTTC.

In its sample, this clone was seen a few times. This chain links TRBV11-3 with TRBJ2-2; 8 bases align to TRBD1. CDR3 length: 17 residues. The germline V gene encodes CDR1 SGHNT and CDR2 YENEEA. Germline trimming cut 2 bases from V and 5 bases from J; bases unmatched to any gene: 10. CDR3 in amino acids: CASSLRAGGLGTGELFF. CDR3 coding DNA: TGTGCCAGCAGCTTAAGGGCAGGGGGCCTGGGTACCGGGGAGCTGTTTTTT. Variable domain in full (rest from reference TRBV11-3 and TRBJ2-2): EAGVVQSPRYKIIEKKQPVAFWCNPISGHNTLYWYLQNLGQGPELLIRYENEEAVDDSQLPKDRFSAERLKGVDSTLKIQPAELGDSAVYLCASSLRAGGLGTGELFFGEGSRLTVL.

This rearrangement joins TRBV3-1 (or the pseudogene TRBV3-2) to TRBJ2-3; D might be TRBD1 (6 bases). This CDR3 has 14 residues. Trimming pared 4 bases from V and 7 bases from J, leaving 15 bases between. Germline CDR1 LGHDT, CDR2 YNNKEL (reference sequence). CDR3 region: CASSPAWTDNTQYF. CDR3 DNA sequence: TGTGCCAGCAGCCCTGCATGGACAGATAATACGCAGTATTTT.

V usage is TRBV11-2 and J usage is TRBJ2-5; TRBD2 aligns across 13 bases. The junction had 11 bases not matched to a gene; V was cut back by 3 bases and J by 4 bases. The germline V gene has CDR1 SGHAT and CDR2 FQNNGV. The CDR3 length is 18 residues. The CDR3 DNA is TGTGCCAGCAGCTTTGGTCTACTAGCGGGAGGGCCAGGAGAGACCCAGTACTTC. Amino acids: CASSFGLLAGGPGETQYF.

The DNA of the CDR3 is TGTGCCAGCAGTCCCCCTGGGGCCAACGTCCTGACTTTC. This codes for CASSPPGANVLTF. This rearrangement joins TRBV6-2 or TRBV6-3 to TRBJ2-6; D is unclear. The CDR3 loop spans 13 amino acids. V lost 5 bases and J lost 2, with 4 bases in between. In germline, CDR1 is MNHEY, CDR2 SVGEGT.

V is TRBV5-4 and J is TRBJ1-2, with TRBD1 matching 9 bases. The germline V gene has CDR1 SGHNT and CDR2 YYREEE (reference sequence). The CDR3 consists of 13 residues. The V gene end was trimmed by 1 base and the J gene end by 6 bases; junction bases not matched to a gene: 1. CDR3 nucleotides: TGTGCCAGCAGCTTGACAGGGGGCGATGGCTACACCTTC. It translates to CASSLTGGDGYTF.

This sequence joins TRBV12-3 or TRBV12-4 and TRBJ1-6; no clear D gene. CDR3 length equals 11 residues. V was pared by 9 bases and J by 6 bases, with 6 bases between. The CDR3 DNA reads as TGTGCCAGTTGGTTTAATTCACCCCTCCACTTT. Protein: CASWFNSPLHF.

The chain combines TRBV5-1 with TRBJ2-3; possibly TRBD2 for D (5 bases). The CDR3 spans 17 residues. Germline-derived CDR1 and CDR2 are SGHRS and YFSETQ. V was shortened by 1 base and J by 4 bases, with 19 bases between the two germline ends. The CDR3 nucleotides read TGCGCCAGCAGCTTGCCCCCGGACTGGTGGAATGCAGATACGCAGTATTTT. Protein sequence: CASSLPPDWWNADTQYF.

This clone has a handful of counts. The CDR3 region is CASSQSGSYSYEQYF. CDR3 coding DNA: TGTGCCAGCAGCCAGAGCGGGAGCTATTCCTACGAGCAGTACTTC. This chain links TRBV9 with TRBJ2-7, with 8 bases matching TRBD2. This CDR3 is built from 15 residues. Germline V gene data show CDR1 as SGDLS and CDR2 as YYNGEE. With 4 bases clipped from V and 1 base from J, the junction kept 7 bases outside the gene matches. The variable domain in full, completed from reference TRBV9 and TRBJ2-7, reads DSGVTQTPKHLITATGQRVTLRCSPRSGDLSVYWYQQSLDQGLQFLIQYYNGEERAKGNILERFSAQQFPDLHSELNLSSLELGDSALYFCASSQSGSYSYEQYFGPGTRLTVT.

V is TRBV6-5 and J is TRBJ2-5; D may be TRBD2 (5 bases). Germline lookup yields CDR1 MNHEY and CDR2 SVGAGI. Trimming stripped 3 bases from V and 4 bases from J, with 9 bases between. The CDR3 extends over 13 amino acids. CDR3 protein: CASSYGELETQYF. CDR3 sequence (DNA): TGTGCCAGCAGTTATGGGGAGTTAGAGACCCAGTACTTC.

This clone has more than one count but fewer than ten. This rearrangement joins TRBV7-8 to TRBJ1-1; tentative D call: TRBD1 (5 bases). This CDR3 comprises 13 residues. In germline, CDR1 is SGHVS, CDR2 FQNEAQ. Trimming removed 2 bases from V and 5 bases from J, with 9 bases in between. CDR3 in amino acids: CASSLQRGTEAFF. CDR3 bases: TGTGCCAGCAGCTTACAGAGGGGTACTGAAGCTTTCTTT.

In its sample, this clone was seen a few times. The chain combines TRBV7-9 with TRBJ1-5; D remains unclear. Germline V gene lookup returns CDR1 SEHNR and CDR2 FQNEAQ (reference sequence). This CDR3 region has 17 residues. Trimming shortened V by 0 bases and J by 2 bases, and 14 bases separated the two germline ends. CDR3 protein: CASSLALGGGGNQPQHF. The CDR3 DNA sequence: TGTGCCAGCAGCTTAGCGTTGGGAGGAGGCGGCAATCAGCCCCAGCATTTT.

This sequence joins TRBV10-3 and TRBJ1-1; D ambiguous. CDR1 is ENHRY and CDR2 is SYGVKD in the germline V gene. Trimming stripped 3 bases from V and 5 bases from J, with 16 bases between. CDR3 size: 15 residues. As DNA, the CDR3 is TGTGCCATCAGTGATGGGGAGTCAACGAAGACTGAAGCTTTCTTT. Translating gives CAISDGESTKTEAFF.

The chain combines TRBV19 with TRBJ2-5; possibly TRBD2 for D (6 bases). Between the trimmed V and J ends, which lost 4 bases and 0 bases, there was a span of 15 bases. CDR1 is LNHDA and CDR2 is SQIVND in the germline V gene (reference sequence). This CDR3 is 16 amino acids long. CDR3 coding DNA: TGTGCCAGTAGTAACTGGGAGGCAGGTTACCAAGAGACCCAGTACTTC. Translated: CASSNWEAGYQETQYF.